This T cell receptor (beta chain) is from a study of cytomegalovirus exposure and HLA in healthy donors. This CDR3 region has 12 residues. Germline V gene lookup returns CDR1 LNHDA and CDR2 SQIVND (reference sequence). The V gene lost 5 bases and the J gene lost 4 bases, with 8 bases spanning the gap. PCR employed 60 Vbeta and 13 Jbeta primers. Generated by immunoSEQ multiplex PCR, the TCRdb table keeps only in-frame clones and is missing some. The sample totals some 46,000 clones. The TCR originated in a male donor in good health and CMV-seronegative. The V gene is TRBV19, the J gene TRBJ1-2; D unclear. Material for sequencing was PBMCs. CDR3 region: CASSPKSYGYTF. CDR3 bases: TGTGCCAGTAGTCCGAAGAGCTATGGCTACACCTTC.